Listed here is a single T cell receptor beta chain. Its antigen remains unknown. These data come from a study of blood T cells in healthy people across ages. Study-wide points: Roughly linearly, TCR beta diversity per million T cells fell as age increased.

J gave up 0 bases and V 3 bases, and 11 bases lay outside the gene matches. The CDR3 extends over 18 amino acids. In germline, CDR1 is SGHTA, CDR2 FQGNSA. Then a second PCR, running roughly 7 to 11 cycles, was carried out with a sample-barcoded 5' primer and a J-beta primer mix. TCRdb used MiXCR to reprocess the 5' RACE reads, holding one entry per CDR3 protein. The data contain about 650,000 distinct CDR3 sequences, roughly 30% of them singletons. The V gene is TRBV7-2, the J gene TRBJ2-3, with TRBD2 matching over 8 bases. The receptor comes from a woman aged 80 or over in good health. The sample comprised blood. This chain's CDR3 is CASSFKGGSSGSTDTQYF. CDR3 in DNA: TGTGCCAGCAGCTTCAAGGGCGGCTCTAGCGGGAGCACAGATACGCAGTATTTT.